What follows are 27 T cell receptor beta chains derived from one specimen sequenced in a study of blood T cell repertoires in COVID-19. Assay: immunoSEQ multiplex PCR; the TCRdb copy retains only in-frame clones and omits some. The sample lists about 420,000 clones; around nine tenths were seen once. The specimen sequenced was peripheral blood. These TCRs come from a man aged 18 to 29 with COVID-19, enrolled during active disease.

This CDR3 is CASSLAPVNTEAFF. CDR3 coding DNA: TGTGCCAGCAGCTTAGCTCCAGTAAACACTGAAGCTTTCTTT. The gene calls are TRBV7-6 and TRBJ1-1; D gene uncertain. This CDR3 is built from 14 residues. The V end was cut by 0 bases, the J end by 2 bases, with 7 bases between. CDR1 and CDR2 (germline): SGHVS, FNYEAQ.

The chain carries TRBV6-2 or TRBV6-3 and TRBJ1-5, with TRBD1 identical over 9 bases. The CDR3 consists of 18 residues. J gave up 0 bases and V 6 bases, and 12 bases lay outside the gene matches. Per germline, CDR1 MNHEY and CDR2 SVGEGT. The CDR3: CASSHHRGQGYSNQPQHF. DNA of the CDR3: TGTGCCAGCAGCCACCACAGGGGGCAGGGTTATAGCAATCAGCCCCAGCATTTT.

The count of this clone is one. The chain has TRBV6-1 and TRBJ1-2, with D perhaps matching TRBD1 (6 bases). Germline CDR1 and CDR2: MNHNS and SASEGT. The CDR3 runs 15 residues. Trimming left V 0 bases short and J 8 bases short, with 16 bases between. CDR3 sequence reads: CASSEAGGQDTGYTF. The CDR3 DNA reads TGTGCCAGCAGTGAAGCGGGGGGGCAGGATACGGGCTACACCTTC.

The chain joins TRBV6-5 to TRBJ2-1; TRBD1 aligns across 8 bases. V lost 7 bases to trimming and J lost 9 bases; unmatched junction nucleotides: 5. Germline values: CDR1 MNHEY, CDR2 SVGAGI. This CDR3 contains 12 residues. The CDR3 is CASKDRAGEQFF. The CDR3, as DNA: TGTGCCAGCAAGGACAGGGCAGGTGAGCAGTTCTTC.

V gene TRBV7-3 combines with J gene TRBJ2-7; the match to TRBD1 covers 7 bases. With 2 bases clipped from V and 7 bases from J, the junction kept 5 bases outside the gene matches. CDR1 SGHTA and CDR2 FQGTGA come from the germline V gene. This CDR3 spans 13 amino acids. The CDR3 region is CASSLDRENEQYF. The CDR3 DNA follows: TGTGCCAGCAGCTTAGACAGGGAGAATGAGCAGTACTTC.

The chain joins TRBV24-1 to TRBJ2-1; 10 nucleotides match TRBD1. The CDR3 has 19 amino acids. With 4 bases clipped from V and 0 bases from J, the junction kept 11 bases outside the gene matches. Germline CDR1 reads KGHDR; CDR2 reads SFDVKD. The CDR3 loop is CATSDPGQGKISSYNEQFF. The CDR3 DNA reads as TGTGCCACCAGTGACCCGGGACAGGGGAAGATCTCCTCCTACAATGAGCAGTTCTTC.

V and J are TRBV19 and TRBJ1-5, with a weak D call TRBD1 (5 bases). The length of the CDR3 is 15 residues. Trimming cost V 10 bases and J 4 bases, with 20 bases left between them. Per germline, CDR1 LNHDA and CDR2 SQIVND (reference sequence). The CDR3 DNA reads TGTGCCATTTCAGGTCGGGGGTCCGAAAATCAGCCCCAGCATTTT. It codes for CAISGRGSENQPQHF.

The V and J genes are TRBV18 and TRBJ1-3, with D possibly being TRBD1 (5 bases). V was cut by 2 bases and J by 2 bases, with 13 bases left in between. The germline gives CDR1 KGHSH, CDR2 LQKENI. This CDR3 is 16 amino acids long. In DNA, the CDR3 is TGTGCCAGCTCACCAAATTTGGAAGGGGCTGGAAACACCATATATTTT. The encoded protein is CASSPNLEGAGNTIYF.

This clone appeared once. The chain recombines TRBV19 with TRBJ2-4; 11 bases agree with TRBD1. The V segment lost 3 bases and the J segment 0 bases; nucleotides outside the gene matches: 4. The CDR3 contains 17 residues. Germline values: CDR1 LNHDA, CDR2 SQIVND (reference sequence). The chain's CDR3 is CASSMRTGGLAKNIQYF. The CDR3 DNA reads TGTGCCAGTAGTATGAGGACAGGGGGCCTAGCCAAAAACATTCAGTACTTC. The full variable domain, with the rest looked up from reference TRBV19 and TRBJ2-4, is DGGITQSPKYLFRKEGQNVTLSCEQNLNHDAMYWYRQDPGQGLRLIYYSQIVNDFQKGDIAEGYSVSREKKESFPLTVTSAQKNPTAFYLCASSMRTGGLAKNIQYFGAGTRLSVL.

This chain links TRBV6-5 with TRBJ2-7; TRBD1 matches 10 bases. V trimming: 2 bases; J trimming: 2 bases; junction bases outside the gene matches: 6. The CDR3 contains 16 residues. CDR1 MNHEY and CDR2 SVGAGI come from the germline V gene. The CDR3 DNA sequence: TGTGCCAGCAGTTACGGGGGACAGGGGCATACCTACGAGCAGTACTTC. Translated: CASSYGGQGHTYEQYF.

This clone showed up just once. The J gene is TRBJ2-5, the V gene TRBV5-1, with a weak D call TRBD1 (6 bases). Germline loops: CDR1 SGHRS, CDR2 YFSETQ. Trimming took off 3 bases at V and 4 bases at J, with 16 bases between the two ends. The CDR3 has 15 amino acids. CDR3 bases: TGCGCCAGCAGCTCCACGAACAGGGAGAGAGAGACCCAGTACTTC. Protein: CASSSTNRERETQYF.

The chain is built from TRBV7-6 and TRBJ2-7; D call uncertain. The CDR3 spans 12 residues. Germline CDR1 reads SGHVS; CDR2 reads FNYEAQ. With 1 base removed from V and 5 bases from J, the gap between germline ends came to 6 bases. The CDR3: CASSLGADEQYF. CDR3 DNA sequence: TGTGCCAGCAGCTTAGGCGCGGACGAGCAGTACTTC. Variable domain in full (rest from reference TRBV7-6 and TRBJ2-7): GAGVSQSPRYKVTKRGQDVALRCDPISGHVSLYWYRQALGQGPEFLTYFNYEAQQDKSGLPNDRFSAERPEGSISTLTIQRTEQRDSAMYRCASSLGADEQYFGPGTRLTVT.

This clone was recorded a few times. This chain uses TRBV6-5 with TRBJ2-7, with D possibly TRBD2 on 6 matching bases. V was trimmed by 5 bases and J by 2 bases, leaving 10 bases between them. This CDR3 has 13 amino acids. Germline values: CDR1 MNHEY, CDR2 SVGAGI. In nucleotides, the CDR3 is TGTGCCAGCAGTCGGGACTCAGCCTACGAGCAGTACTTC. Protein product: CASSRDSAYEQYF.

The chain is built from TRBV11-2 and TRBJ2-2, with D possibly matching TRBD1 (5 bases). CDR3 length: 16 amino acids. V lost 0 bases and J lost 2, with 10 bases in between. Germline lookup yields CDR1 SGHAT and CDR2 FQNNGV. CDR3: CASSLDDRRNTGELFF. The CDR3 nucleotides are TGTGCCAGCAGCTTAGATGACAGACGAAACACCGGGGAGCTGTTTTTT.

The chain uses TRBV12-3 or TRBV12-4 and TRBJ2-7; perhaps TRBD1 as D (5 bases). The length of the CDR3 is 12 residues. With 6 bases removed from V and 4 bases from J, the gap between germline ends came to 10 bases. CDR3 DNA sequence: TGTGCCAGCAGCCCCGACAGTTACGAGCAGTACTTC. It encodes CASSPDSYEQYF.

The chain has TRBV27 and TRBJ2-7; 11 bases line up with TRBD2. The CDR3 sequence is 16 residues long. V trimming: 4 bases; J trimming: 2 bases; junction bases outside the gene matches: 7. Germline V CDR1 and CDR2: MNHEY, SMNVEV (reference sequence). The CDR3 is CASSSWGLAVTYEQYF. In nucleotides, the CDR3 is TGTGCCAGCAGTTCATGGGGACTAGCGGTAACCTACGAGCAGTACTTC.

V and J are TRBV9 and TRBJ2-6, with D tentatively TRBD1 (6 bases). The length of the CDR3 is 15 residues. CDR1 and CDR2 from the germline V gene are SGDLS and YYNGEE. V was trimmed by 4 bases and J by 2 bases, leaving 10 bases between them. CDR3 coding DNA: TGTGCCAGCAGCACCCGGGACACTGGGGCCAACGTCCTGACTTTC. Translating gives CASSTRDTGANVLTF.

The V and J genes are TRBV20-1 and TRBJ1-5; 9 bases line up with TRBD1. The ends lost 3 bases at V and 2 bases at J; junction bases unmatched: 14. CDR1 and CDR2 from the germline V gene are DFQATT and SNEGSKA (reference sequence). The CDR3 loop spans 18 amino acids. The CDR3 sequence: CSASSYRSGTGRNQPQHF. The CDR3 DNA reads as TGCAGTGCTAGTAGTTATCGCTCCGGGACAGGGCGCAATCAGCCCCAGCATTTT.

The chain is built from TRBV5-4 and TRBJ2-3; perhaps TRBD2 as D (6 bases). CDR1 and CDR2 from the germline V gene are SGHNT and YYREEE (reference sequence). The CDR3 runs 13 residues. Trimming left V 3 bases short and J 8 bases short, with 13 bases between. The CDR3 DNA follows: TGTGCCAGCAGCTGGATGGAGGGCGGTACGCAGTATTTT. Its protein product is CASSWMEGGTQYF.

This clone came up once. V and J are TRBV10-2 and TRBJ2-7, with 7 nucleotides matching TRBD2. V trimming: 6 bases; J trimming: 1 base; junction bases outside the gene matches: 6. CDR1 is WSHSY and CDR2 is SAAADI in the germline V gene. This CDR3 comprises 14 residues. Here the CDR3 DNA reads TGCGCCAGCAGCGGAGGGAGGGAATCCTACGAGCAGTACTTC. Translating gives CASSGGRESYEQYF.

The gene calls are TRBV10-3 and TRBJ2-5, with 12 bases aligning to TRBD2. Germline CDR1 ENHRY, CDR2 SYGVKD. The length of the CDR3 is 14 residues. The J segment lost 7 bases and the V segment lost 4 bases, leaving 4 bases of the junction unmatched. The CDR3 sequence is CAISAPSGGGTQYF. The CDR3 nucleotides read TGTGCCATCAGTGCCCCTAGCGGGGGGGGGACCCAGTACTTC.

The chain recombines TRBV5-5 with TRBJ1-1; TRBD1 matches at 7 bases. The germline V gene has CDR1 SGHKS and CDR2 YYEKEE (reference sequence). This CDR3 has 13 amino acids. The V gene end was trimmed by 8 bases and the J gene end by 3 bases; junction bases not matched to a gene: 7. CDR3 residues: CASGGQPHTEAFF. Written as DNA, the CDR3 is TGTGCCAGTGGGGGACAGCCACACACTGAAGCTTTCTTT. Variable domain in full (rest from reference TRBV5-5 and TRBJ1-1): DAGVTQSPTHLIKTRGQQVTLRCSPISGHKSVSWYQQVLGQGPQFIFQYYEKEERGRGNFPDRFSARQFPNYSSELNVNALLLGDSALYLCASGGQPHTEAFFGQGTRLTVV.

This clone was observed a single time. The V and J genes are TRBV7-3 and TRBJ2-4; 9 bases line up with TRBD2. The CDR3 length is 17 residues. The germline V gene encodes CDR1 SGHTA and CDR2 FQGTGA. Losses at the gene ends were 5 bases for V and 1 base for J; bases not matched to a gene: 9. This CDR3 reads CASSQTGLADAKNIQYF. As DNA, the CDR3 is TGTGCCAGCAGCCAGACGGGACTAGCAGACGCCAAAAACATTCAGTACTTC.

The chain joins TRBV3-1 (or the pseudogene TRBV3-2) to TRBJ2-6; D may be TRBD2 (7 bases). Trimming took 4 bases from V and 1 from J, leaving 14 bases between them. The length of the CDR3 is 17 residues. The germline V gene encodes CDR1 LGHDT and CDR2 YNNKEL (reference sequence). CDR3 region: CASSRGGPTSGANVLTF. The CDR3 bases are TGTGCCAGCAGCCGGGGGGGGCCAACATCTGGGGCCAACGTCCTGACTTTC.

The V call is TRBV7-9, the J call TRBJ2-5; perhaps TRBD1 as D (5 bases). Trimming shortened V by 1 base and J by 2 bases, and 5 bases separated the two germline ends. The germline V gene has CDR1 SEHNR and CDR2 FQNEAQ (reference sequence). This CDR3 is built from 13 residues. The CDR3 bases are TGTGCCAGCAGCTTAGGACAGCAAGAGACCCAGTACTTC. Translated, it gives CASSLGQQETQYF.

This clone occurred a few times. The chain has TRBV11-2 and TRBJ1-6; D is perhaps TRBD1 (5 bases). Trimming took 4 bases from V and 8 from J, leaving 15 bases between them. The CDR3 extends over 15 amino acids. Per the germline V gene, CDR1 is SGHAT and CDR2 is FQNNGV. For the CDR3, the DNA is TGTGCCAGCAGCTGGTCCCAGGGATTCCATTCACCCCTCCACTTT. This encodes CASSWSQGFHSPLHF.

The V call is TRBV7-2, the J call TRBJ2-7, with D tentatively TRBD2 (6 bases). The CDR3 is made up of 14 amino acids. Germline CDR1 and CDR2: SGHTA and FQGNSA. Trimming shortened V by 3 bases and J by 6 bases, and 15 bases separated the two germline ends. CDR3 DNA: TGTGCCAGCAGCTTCCTACAGGTGGGGGGCGAGCAGTACTTC. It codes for CASSFLQVGGEQYF.